This TCR beta chain was obtained from a study of cytomegalovirus exposure and HLA in healthy donors. The donors gave bone marrow, and they were healthy. A note on this clone: The antigen is not known.

V gave up 0 bases and J gave up 6 bases, with 10 bases separating them. The CDR3 has 13 amino acids. CDR1 and CDR2 from the germline V gene are SGDLS and YYNGEE. PCR used 60 Vbeta primers and 13 Jbeta primers. Assay used: immunoSEQ multiplex PCR; TCRdb lists only in-frame clones, some missing. Seen here are around 67,000 clones, around 79% observed once, and the top ten hold 7% to 9.5%. The study, taken as a whole, reports: Altogether, 150 to 200 TCR beta chains were recorded as cytomegalovirus-associated.

The chain uses TRBV9 and TRBJ2-7; D is possibly TRBD1 (6 bases). The clonotype comes from a woman aged 25-40 years in good health and CMV-seropositive. Sequencing used PBMCs. CDR3 sequence: CASSVDVGAEQYF. The CDR3 coding sequence is TGTGCCAGCAGCGTAGATGTGGGGGCCGAGCAGTACTTC.